This TCR beta chain was identified during a study of T cell responses to AZD1222 COVID-19 vaccine. Profiling relied on immunoSEQ multiplex PCR, and the TCRdb table lists in-frame clones only, not all of them. The sample records some 110,000 clones, about 89% being singletons. To note about this clone: Its target is unknown.

Notes on the study in general: The study found Spike-specific TCR breadth and depth rose after two AZD1222 doses. Scientists sampled the repertoires only once the peak T cell response had passed. Only a handful of individuals given AZD1222 were seropositive at baseline. Nearly half of spike-specific TCRs reportedly target unmutated variant regions.

Looked up from germline, CDR1 is WSHSY and CDR2 is SAAADI. V was clipped by 3 bases and J by 5 bases, with 16 bases between them. This CDR3 has 15 residues. This chain joins TRBV10-2 and TRBJ1-2, with D possibly being TRBD1 (5 bases). The sequences come from peripheral blood, collected 28 days after the second dose of the MenACWY control vaccine. The source of this sequence is an adult who received the MenACWY meningococcal vaccine as a control. CDR3 nucleotide sequence: TGCGCCAGCAGTGACCCGACCCAGGGATTGTATGGCTACACCTTC. It is translated as CASSDPTQGLYGYTF.